This T cell receptor beta chain derives from a study of read filtering for tumor transcriptome and immune sequencing. Study-level background: The cohort had some 16 men and approximately 15 women aged roughly 45 to 90, mean about 70 years. 8 patients were R-ISS I, 16 were R-ISS II, roughly seven were R-ISS III. Notes on the study in general: Approximately 82% of IR-seq clonotypes had one read, totaling about 4% of reads; RNA-seq: about 70% and 40%.

Concerning this clonotype: The antigen is unknown.

Trimming shortened V by 5 bases and J by 4 bases, and 14 bases separated the two germline ends. The germline gives CDR1 SQVTM, CDR2 ANQGSEA. The CDR3 loop spans 13 amino acids. Molecular barcoded adaptors covering alpha/delta and beta/gamma chains were used on roughly 400 ng RNA. TCRdb fed the reads into MiXCR, producing one record per CDR3 protein. The sample has approximately 62,000 distinct CDR3 sequences; roughly 19% are singletons. The clonotype was recovered from a donor aged 40 or older with multiple myeloma. The chain recombines TRBV29-1 with TRBJ1-1; a weak D match, TRBD1 (5 bases). The material sequenced was a population of CD138-negative cells sorted from bone marrow. Written as DNA, the CDR3 is TGCAGCGTTCCGAACATTCAGGGCACTGAAGCTTTCTTT. This encodes CSVPNIQGTEAFF.